What follows is one T cell receptor beta chain and its context. This sample was included in a study of control samples from healthy donors and cancer patients. This CDR3 comprises 14 residues. The V gene lost 3 bases and the J gene lost 3 bases, with 15 bases spanning the gap. Germline V gene data show CDR1 as DFQATT and CDR2 as SNEGSKA (reference sequence). Sequencing used immunoSEQ multiplex PCR; TCRdb keeps in-frame clones, though not all of them. The table lists 50,000 to 65,000 clones, over 75% of them singletons, with around 1.3% in the top ten. J is TRBJ2-7 and V is TRBV20-1; D is unclear. The clonotype was recovered from a woman aged 50 to 60 with colorectal cancer. The sequencing sample was made of PBMCs. Here the CDR3 DNA reads TGCAGTGCTAGTCATCTCCGAGCCGGCTACGAGCAGTACTTC. The encoded protein is CSASHLRAGYEQYF.